A single T cell receptor (beta chain) is shown here with its context. This clone showed up just a few times. The target of this receptor is not known. No qualities accompany the bases; no much larger clone lies one base away. TCRbeta CDR3 regions were amplified from genomic DNA using the immunoSEQ Assay, a bias-controlled multiplex PCR. In the original analysis: The number of nucleated cells in each sample was estimated by amplification of reference gene primers within the assay. To quantify the absolute abundance of each unique TCRbeta CDR3 rearrangement, sequence reads were collapsed and filtered. For each sample, productive Simpson clonality was calculated by taking the square root of Simpson's diversity index across productive rearrangements. Sourced from immuneACCESS, this table was stored by TCRdb with only in-frame sequences that have V and J called. A share of the clones is absent; for the studies checked, an unresolved V gene accounts for under half, and the remainder has no known explanation. The DNA was the basis for D and trimming; V, J and clone size are from that table. For this sample there are 45,000 to 50,000 clones; roughly 84% appear just once. 5.5% to 7% of the sample lies in the top ten.

The CDR3, from cysteine to phenylalanine, totals 19 residues. Only the CDR3 part of the read is kept: 57 bases, read in frame from the first base. Taken from the germline V gene, the CDR1 and CDR2 loops are MNHNS and SASEGT. From V the trimming removes 4 bases and from J it removes 0 bases, while the gene matches leave 7 bases of the junction unaccounted for. The collaborating institutions used their own protocols to collect whole blood in K2EDTA tubes. For TCRbeta analysis, collaborators shipped samples as frozen whole blood, isolated PBMCs, or DNA extracted from either of those sample types. The sample belongs to a study of blood T cell repertoires in COVID-19 (dated by TCRdb to the early 2020s). Regarding the research as a whole: Collaborator samples came from the United States, Italy and Spain and covered acute and convalescent phases of COVID-19. Samples were obtained from the ongoing ImmuneRACE study (first 160 participants) and from some 1,200 subjects provided by 6 global collaborators. The repertoires were released in a freely available public database meant as a resource for research on the immune response to SARS-CoV-2. Subjects who had been exposed to COVID-19, were actively infected with it, or had recovered from it provided the deeply sampled blood TCRbeta repertoires that made up the dataset. The prospective study material was composed of cDNA or gDNA derived from T cells, B-cell-depleted T cells, or PBMCs. Where available, HLA class I and class II types were taken from metadata supplied by the sample provider and were not determined by assay-based typing. Nearly every sample came with metadata listing a de-identified subject ID, COVID-19 status, age in years and sex. Overall study results and their limits: The amount of clinical and demographic metadata varied by source and participant and was provided uncurated.

The V and J genes are TRBV6-1 and TRBJ2-3, with TRBD2 matching 16 junction bases. The TCR was taken from a woman in her sixties with acute or convalescent COVID-19. Sequences were obtained from peripheral blood. Read as DNA, the sequence is TGTGCCAGCAGTGCCCGAGGGACTAGCGGGGGGGCCAGCACAGATACGCAGTATTTT. Its translation reads: CASSARGTSGGASTDTQYF.